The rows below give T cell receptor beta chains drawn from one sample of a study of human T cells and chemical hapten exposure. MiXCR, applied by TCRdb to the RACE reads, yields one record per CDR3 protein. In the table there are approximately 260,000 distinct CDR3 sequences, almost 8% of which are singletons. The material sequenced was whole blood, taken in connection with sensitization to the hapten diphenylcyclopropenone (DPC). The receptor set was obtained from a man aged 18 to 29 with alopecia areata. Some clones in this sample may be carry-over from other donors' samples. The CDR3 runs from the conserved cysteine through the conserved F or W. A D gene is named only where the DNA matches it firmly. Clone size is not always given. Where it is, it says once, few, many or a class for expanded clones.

cdr3_nt: TGCAGTGCTAGAATTAGCGGGATCACAGATACGCAGTATTTT
cdr3_aa: CSARISGITDTQYF
j_call: TRBJ2-3
v_call: TRBV20-1
d_call: TRBD2
clone_size: few

cdr3_nt: TGTGCCAGCAGCCCCCCCCATAACAATGAGCAGTTCTTC
cdr3_aa: CASSPPHNNEQFF
j_call: TRBJ2-1
v_call: TRBV6-5
d_call: -
clone_size: -

cdr3_nt: TGCAGCGTTGAGGAAAGGGGAGGGGACAGGATCTATGGCTACACCTTC
cdr3_aa: CSVEERGGDRIYGYTF
j_call: TRBJ1-2
v_call: TRBV29-1
d_call: TRBD1
clone_size: few

cdr3_nt: TGCGCCAGCAGCCAAGAATGGCAGGGGGCAGGTCAGCCCCAGCATTTT
cdr3_aa: CASSQEWQGAGQPQHF
j_call: TRBJ1-5
v_call: TRBV4-3
d_call: TRBD1
clone_size: -

cdr3_nt: TGTGCCAGCAGCTTGGGACAGCCAACTTTC
cdr3_aa: CASSLGQPTF
j_call: TRBJ2-7
v_call: TRBV11-2
d_call: TRBD1
clone_size: -

cdr3_nt: TGTGCCAGCGGGATCTACAATGAGCAGTTCTTC
cdr3_aa: CASGIYNEQFF
j_call: TRBJ2-1
v_call: TRBV27
d_call: -
clone_size: few

cdr3_nt: TGTGCCAGCAGCAGCCTGACAGGGGGCGTAGATACGCAGTATTTT
cdr3_aa: CASSSLTGGVDTQYF
j_call: TRBJ2-3
v_call: TRBV6-1
d_call: TRBD1
clone_size: many

cdr3_nt: TGCAGCTCCGAGGGGGTGATCAGCACAGATACGCAGTATTTT
cdr3_aa: CSSEGVISTDTQYF
j_call: TRBJ2-3
v_call: TRBV29-1
d_call: -
clone_size: few

cdr3_nt: TGTGCCATCAGTGAGGCGGACAGGGGTGGAGATACGCAGTATTTT
cdr3_aa: CAISEADRGGDTQYF
j_call: TRBJ2-3
v_call: TRBV10-3
d_call: TRBD1
clone_size: many

cdr3_nt: TGTGCCAGCAGTTACTCCGAGACAGGGAAAATGTTTTTT
cdr3_aa: CASSYSETGKMFF
j_call: TRBJ1-4
v_call: TRBV6-6
d_call: TRBD1
clone_size: few

cdr3_nt: TGTGCCAGCAGCCTCCTATTAGGGACTAACACAGATACGCAGTATTTT
cdr3_aa: CASSLLLGTNTDTQYF
j_call: TRBJ2-3
v_call: TRBV7-8
d_call: TRBD2
clone_size: -

cdr3_nt: TGTGCCAGCAGTTACGTGACTAGCGGGTCACCCTACGAGCAGTACTTC
cdr3_aa: CASSYVTSGSPYEQYF
j_call: TRBJ2-7
v_call: TRBV6-5
d_call: TRBD2
clone_size: many